This entry describes one T cell receptor (beta chain). Antigen specificity is unknown. The data belong to a study of shared clonotypes between healthy human individuals. Germline lookup yields CDR1 MNHEY and CDR2 SMNVEV (reference sequence). The junction had 11 bases not matched to a gene; V was cut back by 4 bases and J by 2 bases. The CDR3 is 17 residues long. The data were produced by immunoSEQ multiplex PCR, yet TCRdb's version contains in-frame clones alone and is incomplete. The table has about 2 million clones, just under 95% seen once. Terminally differentiated effector memory CD45RA+ cells were excluded from the naive CD8 cells, which were CD45RO-negative and positively selected for CCR7. Study-wide results and limits: Sampling covered blood only; tissue repertoires likely differ.

The sample consisted of naive CD8+ T cells sorted from blood. This clonotype was obtained from a man younger than 35 in good health. This rearrangement joins TRBV27 to TRBJ2-7; TRBD1 aligns across 10 bases. CDR3 amino acids: CASSWSGGTGVTYEQYF. The DNA of the CDR3 is TGTGCCAGCAGTTGGAGTGGAGGGACAGGGGTAACCTACGAGCAGTACTTC.